This T cell receptor beta chain was sequenced during a study of vaccination and CD4 T cells after COVID-19. Study-wide background: Sampling after COVID took place at a median of around 91 days (range 35 to 161) following diagnosis. The post-vaccine samples came a median about 70 days after dose two (range 14 to 241). Spike peptides, overlapping and drawn from SARS-CoV-2, HCoV-NL63, HCoV-OC43 and HCoV-229E, were used to stimulate cells.

Treatment here: approximately nine-day PBMC culture with coronavirus spike peptide pools or control peptides (ViraFEST assay). Peptide pool stimulation in ViraFEST expanded antigen-specific T cells, whose TCRs were then sequenced. This clonotype was recorded a few times. What it binds is unknown. The trim removed 3 bases at V and 3 bases at J, leaving 4 bases unmatched. This CDR3 is 14 amino acids long. Germline V CDR1 and CDR2: KGHSH, LQKENI. Sequence data for DNA of cultured CD4+ T cells were generated by the Oncomine TCR Beta short-read assay. Using its own MiXCR run on the PCR reads, TCRdb lists one record per CDR3 protein. Of some 19,000 distinct CDR3 sequences in the sample, around 42% were seen once.

The TCR originated in a human donor with COVID-19. Sequencing was carried out using cultured CD4+ T cells from blood. This rearrangement joins TRBV18 to TRBJ1-1, with TRBD1 matching over 7 bases. The chain's CDR3 is CASSPYQGDTEAFF. Written as DNA, the CDR3 is TGTGCCAGCTCACCTTATCAGGGGGACACTGAAGCTTTCTTT.